A selection of T cell receptor beta chains follows, all from one sample in a study of blood T cell repertoires in COVID-19. The repertoire was sequenced with immunoSEQ multiplex PCR; TCRdb's copy has only in-frame clones and lacks some. The table includes about 260,000 clones, about 87% detected once. The sequencing sample was made of peripheral blood. These receptor sequences come from a man in his fifties or sixties who had recovered from COVID-19. Both conserved end residues are part of each CDR3. Clone size is given for some rows only: seen once, a few or many times, or a class if the clone is expanded.

V gene	clone size	CDR3 protein
TRBV7-8	-	CASSPQTSGFSTDTQYF
TRBV11-2	-	CASSLEDRGPLYGYTF
TRBV6-5	-	CASRLRGGTGELFF
TRBV6-5	-	CASSQSRVSTYEQYF
TRBV9	once	CASSVGTGPREQYF
TRBV6-5	-	CASRRDRVIETQYF
TRBV30	-	CAWSKLHSGGAGNEQFF
TRBV19	-	CASSPQGLLQETQYF
TRBV19	-	CASRQGANQPQHF
TRBV12-2	-	CASRLGGTYSYEQYF
TRBV10-3	-	CAIRSAGTPNYGYTF
TRBV7-3	-	CASSLRDRGGEQYF
TRBV5-1	once	CASSWAKGGGETQYF
TRBV7-8	-	CASKVLAGVENTGELFF
TRBV6-1	once	CASSEPGLTTDTQYF
TRBV29-1	-	CSVSLAGAYEQYF
TRBV30	-	CAWSVLSQFAQGPNYEQYF
TRBV30	-	CACPSRSQGSYGYTF
TRBV12-5	-	CASGPMQGPLGYTF
TRBV10-1	-	CASSVHQGRTDTQYF
TRBV9	-	CASSVVGGTQETQYF
TRBV19	-	CASSTISTGGKRSPLHF
TRBV19	few	CASSIDRGWEQYF